The 3 T cell receptor beta chains given below trace back to one sample, sequenced in a study of T cells in Graves' hyperthyroidism and ophthalmopathy. Amplification targeted TCR beta CDR3 regions from RNA transcripts. The HTBI primer set drove a first-round RT-PCR of the TCR CDR3. TCRdb fed the multiplex PCR reads into MiXCR, producing one record per CDR3 protein. The sample lists fewer than 750,000 distinct CDR3 sequences, approximately 15% seen once, with around 4% in the top ten. The sample comprised blood. The receptors originated from a woman in her 40s with Graves' ophthalmopathy.

This chain joins TRBV29-1 and TRBJ2-7; D could derive from TRBD1 or TRBD2 (6 bases each). CDR1 SQVTM and CDR2 ANQGSEA come from the germline V gene. The V gene lost 3 bases and the J gene lost 5 bases, with 17 bases spanning the gap. The CDR3 totals 14 residues. As DNA, the CDR3 is TGCAGCGTTGACTTGACAGGAGGGTCGGACGAGCAGTACTTC. Its protein product is CSVDLTGGSDEQYF.

A few counts support this clonotype. The chain is built from TRBV6-2 or TRBV6-3 and TRBJ2-7; maybe TRBD2 (5 bases). Between the trimmed V and J ends, which lost 2 bases and 2 bases, there was a span of 16 bases. Germline CDR1 reads MNHEY; CDR2 reads SVGEGT. This CDR3 is built from 16 residues. As DNA, the CDR3 is TGTGCCAGCAGTTACCTAAGACCCGACTATACCTACGAGCAGTACTTC. Its translation is CASSYLRPDYTYEQYF.

Ten or more counts support this clonotype. This chain uses TRBV28 with TRBJ2-7, with TRBD2 matching over 11 bases. The CDR3 loop spans 15 amino acids. Germline V CDR1 and CDR2: MDHEN, SYDVKM. The V segment lost 6 bases and the J segment 2 bases; nucleotides outside the gene matches: 6. Here the CDR3 DNA reads TGTGCCAGCAGAGTAGCGGGAGGGTCCGCCTACGAGCAGTACTTC. Residues: CASRVAGGSAYEQYF.